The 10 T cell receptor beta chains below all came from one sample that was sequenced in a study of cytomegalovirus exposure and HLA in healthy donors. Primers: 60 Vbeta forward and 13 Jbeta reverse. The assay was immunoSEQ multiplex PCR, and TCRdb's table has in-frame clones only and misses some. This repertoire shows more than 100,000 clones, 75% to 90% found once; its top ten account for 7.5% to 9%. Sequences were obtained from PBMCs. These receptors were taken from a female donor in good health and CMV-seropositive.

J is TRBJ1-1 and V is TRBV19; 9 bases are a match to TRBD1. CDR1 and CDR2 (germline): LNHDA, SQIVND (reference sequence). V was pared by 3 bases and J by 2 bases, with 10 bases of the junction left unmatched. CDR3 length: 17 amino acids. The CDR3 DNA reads TGTGCCAGTAGTATCGTCACCTCGACAGGGGGAAACACTGAAGCTTTCTTT. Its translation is CASSIVTSTGGNTEAFF.

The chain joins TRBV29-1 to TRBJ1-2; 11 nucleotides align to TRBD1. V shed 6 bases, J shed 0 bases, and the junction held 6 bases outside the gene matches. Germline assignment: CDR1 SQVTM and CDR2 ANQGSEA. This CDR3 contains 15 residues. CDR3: CSVRDRGTANYGYTF. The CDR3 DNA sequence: TGCAGCGTACGGGACAGGGGGACGGCTAACTATGGCTACACCTTC.

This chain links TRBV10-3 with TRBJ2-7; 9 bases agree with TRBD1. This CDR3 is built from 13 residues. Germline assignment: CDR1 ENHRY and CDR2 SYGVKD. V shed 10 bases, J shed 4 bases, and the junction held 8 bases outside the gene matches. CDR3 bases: TGTGCCACCGACAGGGGGGAATTTTACGAGCAGTACTTC. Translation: CATDRGEFYEQYF.

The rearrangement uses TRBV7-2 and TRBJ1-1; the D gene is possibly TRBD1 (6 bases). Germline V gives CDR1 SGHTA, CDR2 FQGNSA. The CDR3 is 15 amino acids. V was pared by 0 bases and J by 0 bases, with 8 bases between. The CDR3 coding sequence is TGTGCCAGCAGCTTAGCGGGACACCTGAACACTGAAGCTTTCTTT. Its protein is CASSLAGHLNTEAFF.

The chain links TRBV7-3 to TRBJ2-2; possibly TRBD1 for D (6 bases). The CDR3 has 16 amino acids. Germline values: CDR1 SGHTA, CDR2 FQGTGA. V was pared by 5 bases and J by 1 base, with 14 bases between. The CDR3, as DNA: TGTGCCAGCAGCCCACAGACAGGAATGAACACCGGGGAGCTGTTTTTT. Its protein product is CASSPQTGMNTGELFF.

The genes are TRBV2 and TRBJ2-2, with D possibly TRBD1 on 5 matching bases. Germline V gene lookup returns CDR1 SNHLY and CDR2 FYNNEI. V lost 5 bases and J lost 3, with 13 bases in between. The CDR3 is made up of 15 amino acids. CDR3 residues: CASSRSTAYTGELFF. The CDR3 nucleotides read TGTGCCAGCAGTAGATCGACAGCGTACACCGGGGAGCTGTTTTTT.

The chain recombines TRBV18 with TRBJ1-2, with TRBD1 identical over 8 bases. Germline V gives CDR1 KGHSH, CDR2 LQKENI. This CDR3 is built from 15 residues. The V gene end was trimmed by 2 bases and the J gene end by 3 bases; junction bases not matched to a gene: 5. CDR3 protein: CASSPSGTGYYGYTF. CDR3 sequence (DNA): TGTGCCAGCTCACCATCCGGGACAGGTTACTATGGCTACACCTTC.

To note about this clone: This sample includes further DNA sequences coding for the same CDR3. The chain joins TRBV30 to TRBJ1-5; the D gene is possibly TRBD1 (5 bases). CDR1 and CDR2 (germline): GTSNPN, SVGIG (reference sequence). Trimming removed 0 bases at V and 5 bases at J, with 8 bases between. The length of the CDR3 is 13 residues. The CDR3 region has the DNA TGTGCCTGGAGTGTAACGGGGGATCAGCCCCAGCATTTT. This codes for CAWSVTGDQPQHF.

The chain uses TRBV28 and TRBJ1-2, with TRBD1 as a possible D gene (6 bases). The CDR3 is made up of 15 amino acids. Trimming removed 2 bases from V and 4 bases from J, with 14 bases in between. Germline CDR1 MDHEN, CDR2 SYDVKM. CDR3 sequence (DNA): TGTGCCAGCAGTTTAGAGGCAGGGGCCGTCTATGGCTACACCTTC. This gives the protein CASSLEAGAVYGYTF.

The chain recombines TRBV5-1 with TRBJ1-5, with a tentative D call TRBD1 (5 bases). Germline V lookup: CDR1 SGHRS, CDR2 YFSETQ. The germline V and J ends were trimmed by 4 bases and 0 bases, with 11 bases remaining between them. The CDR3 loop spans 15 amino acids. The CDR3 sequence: CASSPDSPSNQPQHF. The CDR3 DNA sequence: TGCGCCAGCAGCCCTGACAGCCCTAGCAATCAGCCCCAGCATTTT.